This TCR beta chain stems from a study of T and B cells in COVID-19 patients. Blood genomic DNA input for TRB amplification was 250-500 ng. TRB rearrangements were amplified by multiplex PCR with BIOMED2 TRB-A/B primers. TCRdb re-called the multiplex PCR reads through MiXCR, storing one row per CDR3 protein. The data show some 13,000 distinct CDR3 sequences, with over 25% seen just once and roughly 4.2% held by the top ten. The CDR3 has 15 amino acids. Germline CDR1 ENHRY, CDR2 SYGVKD. V lost 4 bases and J lost 4, with 17 bases in between. This clonotype was detected many times. This clonotype was sampled from a human donor who had recovered from COVID-19. The sample comprised blood. This sequence joins TRBV10-3 and TRBJ2-7; TRBD2 is a possible D gene (5 bases). CDR3 sequence: CAISGTAGEGYEQYF. In DNA, the CDR3 is TGTGCCATCAGTGGAACGGCCGGAGAGGGATACGAGCAGTACTTC.